This T cell receptor (beta chain) comes out of a study of T cell responses to AZD1222 COVID-19 vaccine. The overall study: Investigators merged groups given second doses at roughly 4 or roughly 12 weeks. Study outcomes and limitations: Two AZD1222 doses significantly raised spike-specific TCR breadth and depth over controls. Vaccine-associated CD4 TCRs spanned spike, dominant at 160-218 and 743-854. Just a handful of AZD1222 recipients were seropositive at baseline.

CDR1 is MNHEY and CDR2 is SVGAGI in the germline V gene. The CDR3 consists of 15 residues. With 5 bases clipped from V and 4 bases from J, the junction kept 7 bases outside the gene matches. Measured with immunoSEQ multiplex PCR; TCRdb has only the in-frame clones, and not every one. This sample has 150,000 or so clones, with roughly 90% found just once. On this clone: Antigen specificity is unknown.

Sequences were derived from peripheral blood, sampled on day 0 of AZD1222 vaccination. The sequence was collected from an adult in good health. This chain joins TRBV6-5 and TRBJ2-1, with TRBD2 matching 8 bases. The CDR3 DNA is TGTGCCAGCAGTCCGGGACTAGGGGTTTACAATGAGCAGTTCTTC. Protein: CASSPGLGVYNEQFF.